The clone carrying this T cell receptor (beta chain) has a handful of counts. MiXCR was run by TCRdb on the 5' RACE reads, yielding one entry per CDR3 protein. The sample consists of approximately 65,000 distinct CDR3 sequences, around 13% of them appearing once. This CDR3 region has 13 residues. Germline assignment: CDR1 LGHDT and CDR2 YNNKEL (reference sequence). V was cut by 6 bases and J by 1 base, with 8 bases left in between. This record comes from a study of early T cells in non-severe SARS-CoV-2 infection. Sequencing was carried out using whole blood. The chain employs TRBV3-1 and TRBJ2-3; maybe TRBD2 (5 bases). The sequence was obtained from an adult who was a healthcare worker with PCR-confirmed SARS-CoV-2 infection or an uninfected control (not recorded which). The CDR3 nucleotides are TGTGCCAGCAGGGTTAGCGGCACAGATACGCAGTATTTT. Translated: CASRVSGTDTQYF.